These 8 T cell receptor beta chains share one sample of origin, sequenced in a study of Graves' ophthalmopathy and Graves' hyperthyroidism. Using RNA transcripts, the TCR beta CDR3 regions were amplified. An initial RT-PCR round employing HTBI primers preceded a second-round multiplex PCR. MiXCR was run by TCRdb on the multiplex PCR reads, yielding one entry per CDR3 protein. The profile covers around 1,200,000 distinct CDR3 sequences, with about 35% appearing a single time and 11% taken by the ten largest. The sequenced sample consisted of peripheral blood or thyroid tissue (not recorded which). The source of these receptors is an adult man with Graves' hyperthyroidism.

Many counts were recorded for this clonotype. This chain connects TRBV7-9 to TRBJ2-7; weak D call: TRBD1 (6 bases). The V gene lost 6 bases and the J gene lost 7 bases, with 13 bases spanning the gap. This CDR3 comprises 12 residues. Germline CDR1 reads SEHNR; CDR2 reads FQNEAQ (reference sequence). CDR3 protein: CASRARGGEQYF. CDR3 in DNA: TGTGCCAGCAGAGCCAGGGGCGGAGAGCAGTACTTC. The variable domain in full, completed from reference TRBV7-9 and TRBJ2-7, reads DTGVSQNPRHKITKRGQNVTFRCDPISEHNRLYWYRQTLGQGPEFLTYFQNEAQLEKSRLLSDRFSAERPKGSFSTLEIQRTEQGDSAMYLCASRARGGEQYFGPGTRLTVT.

In regard to this clonotype: A read error is likely, as this CDR3 ends without the conserved phenylalanine or tryptophan. This chain connects TRBV10-2 to TRBJ2-7; 10 bases match TRBD1. The CDR3 loop spans 13 amino acids. Germline lookup yields CDR1 WSHSY and CDR2 SAAADI. The CDR3 region has the DNA TGTGCCAGCAGCAGGGACAGGGGTTACGAGCAGTACTCC. Translating gives CASSRDRGYEQYS.

The chain is built from TRBV29-1 and TRBJ2-1; D tentatively fits TRBD1 or TRBD2 (5 bases each). Trimming removed 6 bases at V and 10 bases at J, with 22 bases between. CDR3 length equals 14 residues. Germline assignment: CDR1 SQVTM and CDR2 ANQGSEA. Written as DNA, the CDR3 is TGCAGCGTCCTAACGGGACGGTCGGTCGAGGAGCAGTTCTTC. Encoded protein: CSVLTGRSVEEQFF.

This clonotype appeared a few times. This chain uses TRBV6-5 with TRBJ1-6; D not resolved. The CDR3 loop spans 13 amino acids. The V gene's germline CDR1 is MNHEY and CDR2 SVGAGI. The germline V and J ends were trimmed by 5 bases and 9 bases, with 11 bases remaining between them. The CDR3 DNA follows: TGTGCCAGCAGTGAACTTGGTGGTTCACCCCTCCACTTT. As protein: CASSELGGSPLHF.

This clonotype was counted between two and nine times. V usage is TRBV20-1 and J usage is TRBJ1-6; TRBD1 might be the D (6 bases). Germline assignment: CDR1 DFQATT and CDR2 SNEGSKA (reference sequence). The V and J ends lost 3 bases and 8 bases respectively, with 11 bases between them. The CDR3 consists of 13 residues. The CDR3 loop is CSASGTLYSPLHF. CDR3 nucleotides: TGCAGTGCTAGCGGGACATTATATTCACCCCTCCACTTT.

This clonotype was counted many times. This chain joins TRBV15 and TRBJ1-1, with no clear D. In germline, CDR1 is LNHNV, CDR2 YYDKDF (reference sequence). Trimming shortened V by 3 bases and J by 7 bases, and 12 bases separated the two germline ends. CDR3 length: 13 amino acids. Here the CDR3 DNA reads TGTGCCACCAGCAGGGCCGTAGGGCTTGAAGCTTTCTTT. It specifies CATSRAVGLEAFF.

The chain carries TRBV29-1 and TRBJ1-2; 9 bases map to TRBD1. The CDR3 is 11 residues long. Per germline, CDR1 SQVTM and CDR2 ANQGSEA. The CDR3 reads CRLGQGSGYTF. Here the CDR3 DNA reads TGCAGACTAGGACAGGGGTCGGGCTACACCTTC.

Concerning this clonotype: With a much larger clone just one base away, this may be a read error. The chain carries TRBV7-7 and TRBJ2-2, with TRBD2 matching over 7 bases. The CDR3 loop spans 16 amino acids. CDR1 and CDR2 (germline): SSHAT, FNYEAQ (reference sequence). V lost 2 bases to trimming and J lost 4 bases; unmatched junction nucleotides: 7. The CDR3 nucleotides read TGTGCCAGCAGCTTATTGCGGGAGCGGAGCACCGGGGAGCTGTTTTTT. Residues: CASSLLRERSTGELFF. The full variable domain, completed using reference TRBV7-7 and TRBJ2-2, is GAGVSQSPRYKVTKRGQDVTLRCDPISSHATLYWYQQALGQGPEFLTYFNYEAQPDKSGLPSDRFSAERPEGSISTLTIQRTEQRDSAMYRCASSLLRERSTGELFFGEGSRLTVL.